These 27 T cell receptor beta chains share one sample of origin, sequenced in a study of low-dose radiotherapy and immunotherapy resistance in tumors. Both TCRalpha and TCRbeta chains were reverse transcribed with V-gene-specific primers. It was with a constant-region primer and a V-primer adapter that TCRs were amplified over roughly 19 PCR cycles. TCRdb re-called the reads with MiXCR, one entry per CDR3 protein. The table includes 35,000 to 50,000 distinct CDR3 sequences, under 30% detected once. As for time point: after trial treatment. Treatment indicated: LDRT plus nivolumab, ipilimumab, low-dose cyclophosphamide and aspirin (RACIN trial). This sample comprised PBMCs, obtained after low-dose radiotherapy plus immunotherapy. The receptors here all came from a male donor with prostate cancer.

This clonotype was seen once. The chain uses TRBV5-1 and TRBJ2-7, with a possible D match to TRBD1 (5 bases). Trimming took 2 bases from V and 5 from J, leaving 14 bases between them. This CDR3 has 14 amino acids. Germline CDR1 and CDR2: SGHRS and YFSETQ. The CDR3 sequence is CASSLQVTNNEQYF. CDR3 in DNA: TGCGCCAGCAGCTTACAGGTTACGAACAACGAGCAGTACTTC.

About this clonotype itself: A far bigger clonotype differs at one base, so this is likely a read error. The CDR3 nucleotides are TGTGCCAGCAGCGTAGCTAGGTACGAGCAGTTCTTC. Amino acid sequence: CASSVARYEQFF. This rearrangement joins TRBV9 to TRBJ2-1; unclear D gene. This CDR3 is 12 amino acids long. V was cut by 0 bases and J by 10 bases, with 8 bases left in between. CDR1 and CDR2 (germline): SGDLS, YYNGEE.

A word on this clonotype: This likely came from a read error, as a far larger clone is one base away. The genes are TRBV18 and TRBJ2-1; D not certain. Germline loops: CDR1 KGHSH, CDR2 LQKENI. The CDR3 totals 12 residues. Trimming stripped 4 bases from V and 12 bases from J, with 13 bases between. The CDR3 DNA is TGTGCCAGCTCACACATCCTTGCATGGCAGTTCTTC. It translates to CASSHILAWQFF.

The sample holds many counts of this clonotype. The rearrangement links TRBV27 to TRBJ1-2, with D tentatively TRBD1 (6 bases). This CDR3 contains 15 residues. Germline-derived CDR1 and CDR2 are MNHEY and SMNVEV (reference sequence). With 0 bases removed from V and 8 bases from J, the gap between germline ends came to 16 bases. CDR3 DNA sequence: TGTGCCAGCAGTTTATCAGCCAGGGGTGAGGAGGGCTACACCTTC. Translation: CASSLSARGEEGYTF.

The rearrangement links TRBV2 to TRBJ2-5; 8 bases are a match to TRBD2. V was pared by 4 bases and J by 7 bases, with 11 bases of the junction left unmatched. Germline assignment: CDR1 SNHLY and CDR2 FYNNEI. The CDR3 totals 15 residues. DNA of the CDR3: TGTGCCAGCAGTGTTGGACTAGCCCGGGGGGGGACCCAGTACTTC. This translates into CASSVGLARGGTQYF.

This clonotype was counted ten times or more. The rearrangement joins TRBV7-9 to TRBJ2-7; the D gene is possibly TRBD1 (5 bases). V gave up 5 bases and J gave up 0 bases, with 17 bases separating them. The CDR3 loop spans 16 amino acids. The germline V gene has CDR1 SEHNR and CDR2 FQNEAQ (reference sequence). CDR3 sequence (DNA): TGTGCCAGCAGCCCCGCCCGGACACAGAGCTCCTACGAGCAGTACTTC. This sequence encodes CASSPARTQSSYEQYF. The whole variable domain, filled in from reference TRBV7-9 and TRBJ2-7, reads DTGVSQNPRHKITKRGQNVTFRCDPISEHNRLYWYRQTLGQGPEFLTYFQNEAQLEKSRLLSDRFSAERPKGSFSTLEIQRTEQGDSAMYLCASSPARTQSSYEQYFGPGTRLTVT.

Many counts were recorded for this clonotype. This chain joins TRBV5-5 and TRBJ1-4; D unresolved. V was trimmed by 5 bases and J by 0 bases, leaving 17 bases between them. Germline-derived CDR1 and CDR2 are SGHKS and YYEKEE (reference sequence). The CDR3 has 17 residues. The CDR3 sequence: CASSSRGILATNEKLFF. CDR3 nucleotide sequence: TGTGCCAGCAGTAGCCGTGGGATACTTGCAACTAATGAAAAACTGTTTTTT.

This clonotype was picked up many times. The chain uses TRBV28 and TRBJ1-1, with 9 bases fitting TRBD1. The length of the CDR3 is 16 residues. The trim removed 6 bases at V and 1 base at J, leaving 9 bases unmatched. CDR1 MDHEN and CDR2 SYDVKM come from the germline V gene. The CDR3 coding sequence is TGTGCCAGCAGGGGGACAGGGAATGGCAAGAACACTGAAGCTTTCTTT. It codes for CASRGTGNGKNTEAFF.

The rearrangement joins TRBV1 to TRBJ2-1. TRBV1 is given as a pseudogene. The CDR3 runs to 14 residues. CDR3 DNA: TGCACCAGCAGCCAAGCGAGGTTTGCCAAAGAGCAGTTCTTC. Translating it yields CTSSQARFAKEQFF.

This clonotype was seen a single time. A far larger clone is just one base off, so this is likely a read error. This chain joins TRBV5-4 and TRBJ1-3; weak D call: TRBD1 (5 bases). In germline, CDR1 is SGHNT, CDR2 YYREEE (reference sequence). The CDR3 is 18 amino acids. CDR3 loop: CPSSVGDSGLSSGNTIYF. In DNA form, the CDR3 reads TGTCCCAGCAGCGTAGGAGACTCGGGACTGAGCTCTGGAAACACCATATATTTT.

This clonotype occurred many times. J is TRBJ2-1 and V is TRBV7-2, with D tentatively TRBD2 (6 bases). This CDR3 contains 14 residues. CDR1 and CDR2 (germline): SGHTA, FQGNSA. V dropped 0 bases and J dropped 9 bases, with 12 bases sitting between them. This chain's CDR3 is CASSLAGSRFEQFF. The CDR3, as DNA: TGTGCCAGCAGCTTAGCCGGGAGCCGGTTTGAGCAGTTCTTC. Complete variable domain (other parts from reference TRBV7-2 and TRBJ2-1): GAGVSQSPSNKVTEKGKDVELRCDPISGHTALYWYRQSLGQGLEFLIYFQGNSAPDKSGLPSDRFSAERTGGSVSTLTIQRTQQEDSAVYLCASSLAGSRFEQFFGPGTRLTVL.

In the case of this clonotype: With a far larger clone one base away, a read error is the likely cause. This chain uses TRBV28 with TRBJ2-7, with 10 bases that match TRBD2. J lost 7 bases, V lost 6 bases, and 12 bases had no gene match. There are 15 residues in the CDR3. Looked up from germline, CDR1 is MDHEN and CDR2 is SYDVKM. The CDR3: CASSAGTSAYNEQYF. The CDR3 bases are TGTGCCAGCAGCGCAGGGACTAGCGCCTACAATGAGCAGTACTTC.

This clonotype was seen many times. The DNA for the CDR3 is TGTGCCAGCATCCCAGCTGGCGGCAATCAGCCCCAGCATTTT. It codes for CASIPAGGNQPQHF. The rearrangement joins TRBV6-2 or TRBV6-3 to TRBJ1-5; D uncertain. V was cut by 7 bases and J by 2 bases, with 12 bases left in between. The CDR3 loop spans 14 amino acids. Germline V gives CDR1 MNHEY, CDR2 SVGEGT.

The table lists this clonotype with many counts. The V call is TRBV5-1, the J call TRBJ2-3; TRBD2 matches 10 bases. This CDR3 contains 18 residues. Per the germline V gene, CDR1 is SGHRS and CDR2 is YFSETQ. V gave up 5 bases and J gave up 1 base; unmatched junction bases: 13. CDR3: CASSKGSGRTSGTDTQYF. The CDR3 DNA reads TGCGCCAGCAGTAAGGGTAGCGGGAGGACGTCGGGCACAGATACGCAGTATTTT. The full variable domain, in which reference TRBV5-1 and TRBJ2-3 provide the parts outside the CDR3, is KAGVTQTPRYLIKTRGQQVTLSCSPISGHRSVSWYQQTPGQGLQFLFEYFSETQRNKGNFPGRFSGRQFSNSRSEMNVSTLELGDSALYLCASSKGSGRTSGTDTQYFGPGTRLTVL.

This clonotype occurred many times. The chain recombines TRBV10-3 with TRBJ2-3, with TRBD2 matching over 9 bases. This CDR3 has 14 amino acids. The V gene's germline CDR1 is ENHRY and CDR2 SYGVKD. The trim removed 6 bases at V and 1 base at J, leaving 2 bases unmatched. The CDR3 region has the DNA TGTGCCATCAGACGGACTAGCGGCACAGATACGCAGTATTTT. This sequence encodes CAIRRTSGTDTQYF.

This clonotype was seen a few times. It differs at one base from a far larger clone, so likely a read error. The V call is TRBV28, the J call TRBJ2-5; maybe TRBD2 (6 bases). Germline V CDR1 and CDR2: MDHEN, SYDVKM. The CDR3 consists of 15 residues. Trimming stripped 1 base from V and 11 bases from J, with 20 bases between. CDR3 sequence (DNA): TGTGCCAGCAGTTTATCGGGCGGGACGGGAAATGAGCAGTACTTC. It encodes CASSLSGGTGNEQYF.

This clonotype was picked up many times. The chain combines TRBV29-1 with TRBJ2-3; TRBD2 is a possible D gene (6 bases). This CDR3 is built from 14 residues. Trimming took off 4 bases at V and 2 bases at J, with 13 bases between the two ends. CDR1 is SQVTM, CDR2 ANQGSEA, per germline. The CDR3 nucleotides are TGCAGCGTTGGGAGAGCGGGCAACACAGATACGCAGTATTTT. Its protein is CSVGRAGNTDTQYF.

This clonotype was counted at least ten times. The chain carries TRBV13 and TRBJ2-2, with 8 bases fitting TRBD2. Germline lookup yields CDR1 PRHDT and CDR2 FYEKMQ (reference sequence). The CDR3 length is 16 residues. Trimming took 1 base from V and 3 from J; bases not matched to a gene: 4. The DNA of the CDR3 is TGTGCCAGCAGCTTAGAGGCGGGAGGTTACACCGGGGAGCTGTTTTTT. Encoded protein: CASSLEAGGYTGELFF.

A word on this clonotype: Only one base separates this from a far larger clonotype, so it likely reflects a read error. The V and J genes are TRBV20-1 and TRBJ2-1, with no clear D. V gave up 4 bases and J gave up 13 bases, with 20 bases separating them. CDR1 is DFQATT, CDR2 SNEGSKA, per germline (reference sequence). The CDR3 extends over 13 amino acids. CDR3 sequence: CSATSPRLETQFF. The CDR3 coding sequence is TGCAGTGCTACCTCCCCCCGCCTGGAGACCCAGTTCTTC.

Points on this clonotype: Only one base separates this from a far larger clonotype, so it likely reflects a read error. This chain joins TRBV6-6 and TRBJ2-1, with 7 positions matching TRBD1. V gave up 8 bases and J gave up 5 bases; unmatched junction bases: 12. This CDR3 is built from 15 residues. In germline, CDR1 is MNHNY, CDR2 SVGAGI (reference sequence). CDR3 nucleotide sequence: TGTGCCAGCTCCGACGGGACAGTGACAAACAATGAGCAGTTCTTC. This encodes CASSDGTVTNNEQFF.

This clonotype has a count of ten or more. The rearrangement joins TRBV7-2 to TRBJ2-5; the D gene could be TRBD1 or TRBD2 (5 bases each). The V end was cut by 5 bases, the J end by 7 bases, with 8 bases between. The germline gives CDR1 SGHTA, CDR2 FQGNSA. The CDR3 covers 11 residues. The CDR3 nucleotides read TGTGCCAGCAGCCGTGGGGGGACCCAGTACTTC. This gives the protein CASSRGGTQYF.

This clonotype came up many times. The chain is built from TRBV27 and TRBJ2-1; D is ambiguous. Between the trimmed V and J ends, which lost 5 bases and 7 bases, there was a span of 9 bases. The length of the CDR3 is 12 residues. CDR1 MNHEY and CDR2 SMNVEV come from the germline V gene (reference sequence). CDR3 loop: CASSPPGNEQFF. In DNA form, the CDR3 reads TGTGCCAGCAGTCCGCCCGGGAATGAGCAGTTCTTC.

On this clonotype: A far larger clone is just one base off, so this is likely a read error. The chain combines TRBV20-1 with TRBJ2-7; the match to TRBD2 covers 10 bases. The CDR3 has 16 amino acids. The V gene's germline CDR1 is DFQATT and CDR2 SNEGSKA (reference sequence). With 3 bases clipped from V and 7 bases from J, the junction kept 15 bases outside the gene matches. In DNA, the CDR3 is TGCAGTGCTAGGGCCAGAGGAGCGGGAGGGCCAGATGAGCAGTACTTC. It yields the protein CSARARGAGGPDEQYF.

This clonotype was counted at least ten times. The chain recombines TRBV6-5 with TRBJ2-5, with 8 nucleotides matching TRBD2. From germline, CDR1 is MNHEY and CDR2 SVGAGI. With V trimmed by 0 bases and J by 5 bases, 5 bases remained unmatched. This CDR3 comprises 15 residues. CDR3 bases: TGTGCCAGCAGTTACTCCGCGGGGGGCGGGGAGACCCAGTACTTC. Amino acid sequence: CASSYSAGGGETQYF.

There are many counts of this clonotype. The DNA of the CDR3 is TGTGCCAGCAGTTCCCGTGCAACAACCTACCAAGAGACCCAGTACTTC. Amino acid sequence: CASSSRATTYQETQYF. The chain is built from TRBV7-7 and TRBJ2-5; D gene unclear. V lost 6 bases and J 0 bases, leaving 17 bases between the germline ends. The germline CDR1 and CDR2 sequences are SSHAT and FNYEAQ (reference sequence). The length of the CDR3 is 16 residues.

V and J are TRBV4-1 and TRBJ1-3; D uncertain. The CDR3 loop spans 15 amino acids. V lost 0 bases and J 8 bases, leaving 14 bases between the germline ends. CDR1 and CDR2 (germline): MGHRA, YSYEKL. The CDR3 coding sequence is TGCGCCAGCAGCCAAGATAGGACGGGCACCGACACCATATATTTT. Protein product: CASSQDRTGTDTIYF.

This clonotype has at least ten counts. V usage is TRBV28 and J usage is TRBJ1-6; D possibly corresponds to TRBD1 (5 bases). Trimming pared 8 bases from V and 4 bases from J, leaving 15 bases between. CDR3 length: 15 residues. Looked up from germline, CDR1 is MDHEN and CDR2 is SYDVKM. CDR3 DNA sequence: TGTGCCAGCTTTGGGGGACCTACGTATAATTCACCCCTCCACTTT. Translation gives CASFGGPTYNSPLHF.